The 5 T cell receptor beta chains reported below all come from one sample, sequenced in a study of blood T cell repertoires in COVID-19. The data were produced by immunoSEQ multiplex PCR, yet TCRdb's version contains in-frame clones alone and is incomplete. The sample shows nearly 350,000 clones, around 90% of them seen only once. The sample taken for sequencing was peripheral blood. The receptors come from a young woman who had recovered from COVID-19.

The rearrangement links TRBV6-5 to TRBJ1-1; the D gene is possibly TRBD1 (6 bases). CDR1 and CDR2 from the germline V gene are MNHEY and SVGAGI. V gave up 7 bases and J gave up 1 base, with 16 bases separating them. The CDR3 has 15 residues. The CDR3 DNA reads as TGTGCCAGCATTCCTACTAGGGGGGGGAACACTGAAGCTTTCTTT. Protein sequence: CASIPTRGGNTEAFF.

The rearrangement joins TRBV6-5 to TRBJ1-4; tentative D call: TRBD1 (5 bases). The CDR3 loop spans 13 amino acids. In germline, CDR1 is MNHEY, CDR2 SVGAGI. The V and J ends lost 8 bases and 7 bases respectively, with 14 bases between them. The CDR3 sequence is CASGAGGGEKLFF. The DNA of the CDR3 is TGTGCCAGCGGGGCCGGGGGTGGTGAAAAACTGTTTTTT.

The chain uses TRBV29-1 and TRBJ1-1; a weak D match, TRBD1 (5 bases). CDR3 length: 13 amino acids. Germline loops: CDR1 SQVTM, CDR2 ANQGSEA. Trimming stripped 3 bases from V and 0 bases from J, with 8 bases between. The CDR3 DNA follows: TGCAGCGTTGAGACAGTCATGAACACTGAAGCTTTCTTT. Translated, it gives CSVETVMNTEAFF. Full variable domain (remainder filled in from reference TRBV29-1 and TRBJ1-1): SAVISQKPSRDICQRGTSLTIQCQVDSQVTMMFWYRQQPGQSLTLIATANQGSEATYESGFVIDKFPISRPNLTFSTLTVSNMSPEDSSIYLCSVETVMNTEAFFGQGTRLTVV.

The sample holds one count of this clone. V is TRBV25-1 and J is TRBJ1-1; D call uncertain. CDR3 size: 15 residues. V lost 1 base, J lost 0 bases, and 9 bases lay in between. Germline V lookup: CDR1 MGHDK, CDR2 SYGVNS. The CDR3 sequence is CASSEFAGMNTEAFF. CDR3 nucleotide sequence: TGTGCCAGCAGTGAATTTGCGGGTATGAACACTGAAGCTTTCTTT. The complete variable domain, with remaining parts taken from reference TRBV25-1 and TRBJ1-1, reads EADIYQTPRYLVIGTGKKITLECSQTMGHDKMYWYQQDPGMELHLIHYSYGVNSTEKGDLSSESTVSRIRTEHFPLTLESARPSHTSQYLCASSEFAGMNTEAFFGQGTRLTVV.

With respect to this clone: Other DNA sequences of this sample code for an identical CDR3. The chain uses TRBV3-1 (or the pseudogene TRBV3-2) and TRBJ1-5, with 7 bases matching TRBD1. Germline values: CDR1 LGHDT, CDR2 YNNKEL (reference sequence). The CDR3 is 15 residues long. J gave up 2 bases and V 1 base, and 2 bases lay outside the gene matches. This CDR3 reads CASSQGTGGNQPQHF. The CDR3 DNA reads as TGTGCCAGCAGCCAAGGTACAGGGGGCAATCAGCCCCAGCATTTT.